A single sample gave rise to the 14 T cell receptor beta chains below, sequenced in a study of identical twins. MiXCR was run by TCRdb on the 5' RACE reads, yielding one entry per CDR3 protein. The sample contains about 530,000 distinct CDR3 sequences, 20% to 25% of which appear only once. This same sample was also part of a study on yellow fever vaccine responses in identical twins.

Sequencing input: CD4+ T cells sorted from blood. The receptors shown here come from a woman under 30 in good health.

This clonotype has only a few counts. V is TRBV24-1 and J is TRBJ2-1; tentatively, D is TRBD1 (6 bases). Trimming took off 3 bases at V and 7 bases at J, with 18 bases between the two ends. Germline V lookup: CDR1 KGHDR, CDR2 SFDVKD. The CDR3 covers 16 residues. CDR3: CATSDPSRGRGNEQFF. CDR3 nucleotide sequence: TGTGCCACCAGTGATCCCAGCCGGGGTAGGGGGAATGAGCAGTTCTTC.

This clonotype was observed a few times. V is TRBV9 and J is TRBJ2-1; 9 bases line up with TRBD2. In germline, CDR1 is SGDLS, CDR2 YYNGEE. The CDR3 length is 12 residues. V shed 4 bases, J shed 10 bases, and the junction held 3 bases outside the gene matches. Written as DNA, the CDR3 is TGTGCCAGCAGCATTGGGACTAGCGAGCAGTTCTTC. Amino acid sequence: CASSIGTSEQFF.

V and J are TRBV6-1 and TRBJ1-4; 8 positions match TRBD1. CDR3 length equals 14 residues. Germline V gene lookup returns CDR1 MNHNS and CDR2 SASEGT. V lost 7 bases and J lost 4; bases outside the gene matches: 5. CDR3 DNA sequence: TGTGCCAGCACCAGGACAGGGTTTAATGAAAAACTGTTTTTT. Protein product: CASTRTGFNEKLFF.

This clonotype has a handful of counts. This chain joins TRBV5-1 and TRBJ2-1; D is ambiguous. Germline values: CDR1 SGHRS, CDR2 YFSETQ. V lost 7 bases, J lost 9 bases, and 17 bases lay in between. CDR3 length equals 13 residues. CDR3: CASAPWPAGEQFF. The CDR3 bases are TGCGCCAGCGCCCCATGGCCAGCCGGTGAGCAGTTCTTC.

This clonotype was recorded a few times. The V and J genes are TRBV5-6 and TRBJ2-4; 7 bases fit TRBD2. Trimming removed 0 bases from V and 0 bases from J; junction bases left unmatched: 12. This CDR3 comprises 19 residues. Germline V gene data show CDR1 as SGHDT and CDR2 as YYEEEE. The CDR3 sequence is CASSLEFGGGPVAKNIQYF. The CDR3 DNA is TGTGCCAGCAGCTTGGAATTCGGCGGGGGTCCCGTAGCCAAAAACATTCAGTACTTC.

The rearrangement links TRBV6-6 to TRBJ2-7; D is uncertain. CDR3 length equals 11 residues. CDR1 and CDR2 (germline): MNHNY, SVGAGI (reference sequence). The V and J ends lost 0 bases and 6 bases respectively, with 3 bases between them. CDR3 coding DNA: TGTGCCAGCAGTTACTCTTCCGAGCAGTACTTC. The encoded protein is CASSYSSEQYF.

The chain carries TRBV20-1 and TRBJ2-2; D not certain. The CDR3 sequence is 15 residues long. Germline lookup yields CDR1 DFQATT and CDR2 SNEGSKA (reference sequence). V was trimmed by 3 bases and J by 5 bases, leaving 16 bases between them. This CDR3 reads CSASLRRRTTGELFF. In DNA, the CDR3 is TGCAGTGCTAGTTTACGCCGTCGAACTACCGGGGAGCTGTTTTTT.

A word on this clonotype: Since no conserved phenylalanine or tryptophan closes the CDR3, a read error is the likely cause. The limits of the CDR3 on the DNA are not certain, so only TCRdb's listed CDR3 is given. The CDR3 region is CASSLDQGLAGVSS. This chain links TRBV11-2 with TRBJ2-7; the D call of TRBD2 is as the table states it, not checked on the DNA. Germline loops: CDR1 SGHAT, CDR2 FQNNGV. The CDR3 length is 14 residues, termini included.

The rearrangement uses TRBV19 and TRBJ2-3; D unclear. Per germline, CDR1 LNHDA and CDR2 SQIVND (reference sequence). This CDR3 is 11 amino acids long. Trimming took off 3 bases at V and 6 bases at J, with 4 bases between the two ends. As DNA, the CDR3 is TGTGCCAGTAGTATTTGGGATACGCAGTATTTT. Amino acids: CASSIWDTQYF.

This clonotype showed up many times. The chain recombines TRBV5-1 with TRBJ2-3; D is uncertain. The CDR3 totals 13 residues. Germline assignment: CDR1 SGHRS and CDR2 YFSETQ. V was clipped by 5 bases and J by 0 bases, with 7 bases between them. CDR3 coding DNA: TGCGCCAGCAGACAGAGTAGCACAGATACGCAGTATTTT. Translation: CASRQSSTDTQYF.

This chain uses TRBV20-1 with TRBJ2-7; D uncertain. CDR1 and CDR2 (germline): DFQATT, SNEGSKA (reference sequence). The CDR3 totals 12 residues. V was clipped by 3 bases and J by 0 bases, with 6 bases between them. CDR3 loop: CSARRSSYEQYV. CDR3 DNA: TGCAGTGCTAGGCGGAGCTCCTACGAGCAGTACGTC.

A few counts support this clonotype. The CDR3 sequence is CASSFNVPDRPSGPQHF. Here the CDR3 DNA reads TGTGCCAGCAGTTTTAATGTCCCCGACAGGCCCTCTGGGCCCCAGCATTTT. The chain uses TRBV12-3 or TRBV12-4 and TRBJ1-5; D possibly corresponds to TRBD1 (6 bases). V was clipped by 3 bases and J by 9 bases, with 24 bases between them. This CDR3 contains 17 residues.

The CDR3: CASSLGRGVSYEQYF. The CDR3 DNA reads as TGTGCCAGCAGTTTAGGCAGGGGGGTCTCCTACGAGCAGTACTTC. The chain links TRBV27 to TRBJ2-7, with a weak D call TRBD1 (7 bases). Germline V gene data show CDR1 as MNHEY and CDR2 as SMNVEV (reference sequence). Deletions cut 2 bases from V and 0 bases from J, with 11 bases between. This CDR3 spans 15 amino acids.

This clonotype was counted between two and nine times. This rearrangement joins TRBV10-3 to TRBJ2-7; D is possibly TRBD1 (5 bases). Germline V lookup: CDR1 ENHRY, CDR2 SYGVKD. This CDR3 has 16 residues. Between the trimmed V and J ends, which lost 4 bases and 0 bases, there was a span of 16 bases. The CDR3 loop is CAISALTGPSSYEQYF. The CDR3 bases are TGTGCCATCAGTGCCCTCACAGGACCTAGCTCCTACGAGCAGTACTTC.